These 10 T cell receptor beta chains came from one sample sequenced in a study of blood T cell repertoires in COVID-19. Data came from immunoSEQ multiplex PCR; TCRdb stores just in-frame clones and leaves some out. Of under 300,000 clones in the sample, about 80% were seen once. The sample taken for sequencing was PBMCs or T cells enriched from blood (not recorded which). All receptors derive from a man aged 45 to 65 who had recovered from COVID-19.

The chain employs TRBV7-2 and TRBJ2-1; 9 bases align to TRBD2. This CDR3 region has 15 residues. Trimming cost V 5 bases and J 6 bases; bases outside gene matches: 8. Germline CDR1 reads SGHTA; CDR2 reads FQGNSA. The CDR3 coding sequence is TGTGCCAGCAGCCTGCGGGGGGGCAGAGCCAATGAGCAGTTCTTC. Its translation is CASSLRGGRANEQFF.

The rearrangement links TRBV5-1 to TRBJ2-3; D is uncertain. The CDR3 consists of 15 residues. The germline V and J ends were trimmed by 0 bases and 2 bases, with 10 bases remaining between them. Looked up from germline, CDR1 is SGHRS and CDR2 is YFSETQ. CDR3: CASSLVTTFTDTQYF. CDR3 nucleotide sequence: TGCGCCAGCAGCTTGGTCACTACCTTCACAGATACGCAGTATTTT.

V and J are TRBV5-5 and TRBJ2-5, with TRBD1 matching over 11 bases. The CDR3 has 15 amino acids. The trim removed 5 bases at V and 5 bases at J, leaving 8 bases unmatched. CDR1 and CDR2 from the germline V gene are SGHKS and YYEKEE (reference sequence). The CDR3: CASRPGQGERETQYF. For the CDR3, the DNA is TGTGCCAGCAGGCCGGGACAGGGGGAGAGGGAGACCCAGTACTTC.

The chain carries TRBV5-4 and TRBJ1-6, with 9 bases matching TRBD1. Trimming removed 3 bases from V and 7 bases from J; junction bases left unmatched: 2. This CDR3 has 14 amino acids. The germline V gene encodes CDR1 SGHNT and CDR2 YYREEE (reference sequence). CDR3 region: CASSSQGANSPLHF. In nucleotides, the CDR3 is TGTGCCAGCAGCTCACAGGGGGCGAATTCACCCCTCCACTTT.

V usage is TRBV7-3 and J usage is TRBJ2-7; possible D gene TRBD2, 6 bases. The CDR3 runs 13 residues. Trimming removed 4 bases from V and 6 bases from J, with 13 bases in between. CDR1 is SGHTA, CDR2 FQGTGA, per germline. The CDR3 bases are TGTGCCAGCAGCTCGGGAGCGACCAGCGAGCAGTACTTC. Its translation is CASSSGATSEQYF.

The chain links TRBV15 to TRBJ2-7; possibly TRBD2 for D (7 bases). Trimming pared 0 bases from V and 3 bases from J, leaving 24 bases between. The CDR3 extends over 19 amino acids. Germline V lookup: CDR1 LNHNV, CDR2 YYDKDF (reference sequence). The CDR3 nucleotides read TGTGCCACCAGCAGAGATTGGAAGGAGGGAGGGGGATACAGCTACGAGCAGTACTTC. Translated, it gives CATSRDWKEGGGYSYEQYF.

The V gene is TRBV10-1, the J gene TRBJ1-5, with 8 positions matching TRBD1. J lost 5 bases, V lost 6 bases, and 6 bases had no gene match. Germline V CDR1 and CDR2: WNHNN, SYGVQD (reference sequence). This CDR3 is built from 14 residues. The CDR3 nucleotides are TGCGCCAGCAGCGCTGGACAGGGCGATCAGCCCCAGCATTTT. This sequence encodes CASSAGQGDQPQHF.

CDR3 sequence reads: CASIRGRVARGNTIYF. The CDR3 DNA is TGTGCCAGCATACGCGGCAGGGTCGCGCGGGGAAACACCATATATTTT. The gene calls are TRBV28 and TRBJ1-3, with a tentative D call TRBD1 (5 bases). Per the germline V gene, CDR1 is MDHEN and CDR2 is SYDVKM. The CDR3 totals 16 residues. V lost 7 bases and J lost 4, with 20 bases in between.

The V and J genes are TRBV5-4 and TRBJ2-2; D not resolved. Germline V CDR1 and CDR2: SGHNT, YYREEE (reference sequence). V was clipped by 2 bases and J by 3 bases, with 14 bases between them. The CDR3 is 16 residues long. CDR3 sequence (DNA): TGTGCCAGCAGCTTTAACCTCCAACACGACACCGGGGAGCTGTTTTTT. Amino acid sequence: CASSFNLQHDTGELFF.

The rearrangement uses TRBV5-1 and TRBJ1-6; TRBD1 matches 8 bases. Trimming removed 1 base from V and 13 bases from J; junction bases left unmatched: 13. CDR1 and CDR2 (germline): SGHRS, YFSETQ. The CDR3 covers 16 residues. CDR3 coding DNA: TGCGCCAGCAGCTTGACAGGGGGTTCGGGATTTTATCCCCTCCACTTT. It encodes CASSLTGGSGFYPLHF. Drawing the rest from reference TRBV5-1 and TRBJ1-6, the complete variable domain is KAGVTQTPRYLIKTRGQQVTLSCSPISGHRSVSWYQQTPGQGLQFLFEYFSETQRNKGNFPGRFSGRQFSNSRSEMNVSTLELGDSALYLCASSLTGGSGFYPLHFGNGTRLTVT.